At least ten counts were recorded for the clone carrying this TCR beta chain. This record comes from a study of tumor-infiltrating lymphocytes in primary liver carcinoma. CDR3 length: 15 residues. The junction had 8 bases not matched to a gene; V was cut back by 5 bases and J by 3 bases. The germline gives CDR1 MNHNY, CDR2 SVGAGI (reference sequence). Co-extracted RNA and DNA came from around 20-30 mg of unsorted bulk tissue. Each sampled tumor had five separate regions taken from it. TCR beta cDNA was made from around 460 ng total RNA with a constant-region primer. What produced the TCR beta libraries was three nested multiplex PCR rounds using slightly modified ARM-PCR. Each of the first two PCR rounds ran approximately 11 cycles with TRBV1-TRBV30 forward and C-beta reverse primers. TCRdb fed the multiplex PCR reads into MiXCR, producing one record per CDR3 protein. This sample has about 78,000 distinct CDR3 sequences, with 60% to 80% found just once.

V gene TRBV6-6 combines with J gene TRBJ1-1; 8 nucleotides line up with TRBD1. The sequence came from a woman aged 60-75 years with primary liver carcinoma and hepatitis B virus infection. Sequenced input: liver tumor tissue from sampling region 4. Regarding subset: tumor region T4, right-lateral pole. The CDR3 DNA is TGTGCCAGCAGTAACCCAGGGGGCGGGGACACTGAAGCTTTCTTT. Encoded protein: CASSNPGGGDTEAFF.